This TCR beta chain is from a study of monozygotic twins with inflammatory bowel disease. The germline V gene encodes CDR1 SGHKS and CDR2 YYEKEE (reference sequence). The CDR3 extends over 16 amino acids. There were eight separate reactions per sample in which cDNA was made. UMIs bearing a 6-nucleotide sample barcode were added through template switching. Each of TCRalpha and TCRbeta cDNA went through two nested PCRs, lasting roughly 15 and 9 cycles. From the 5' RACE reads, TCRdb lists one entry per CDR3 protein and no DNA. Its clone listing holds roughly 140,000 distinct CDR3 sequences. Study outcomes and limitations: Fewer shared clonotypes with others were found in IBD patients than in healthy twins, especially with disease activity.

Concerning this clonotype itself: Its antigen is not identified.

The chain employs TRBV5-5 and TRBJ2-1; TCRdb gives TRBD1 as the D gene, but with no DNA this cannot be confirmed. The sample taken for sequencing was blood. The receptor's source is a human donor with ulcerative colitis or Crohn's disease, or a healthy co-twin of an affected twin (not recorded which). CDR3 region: CASSFGAISSYNEQFF.